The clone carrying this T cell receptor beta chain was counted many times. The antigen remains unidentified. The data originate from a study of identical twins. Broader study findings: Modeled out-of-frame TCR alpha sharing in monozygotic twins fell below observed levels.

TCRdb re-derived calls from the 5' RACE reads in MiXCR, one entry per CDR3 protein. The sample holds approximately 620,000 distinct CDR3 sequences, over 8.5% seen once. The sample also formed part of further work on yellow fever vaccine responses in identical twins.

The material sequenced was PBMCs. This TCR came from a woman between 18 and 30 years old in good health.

The CDR3 DNA is TGCAGCGTTCAGGGGGCGGGAGAGACCCAGTACTTC. It encodes CSVQGAGETQYF. The V gene is TRBV29-1, the J gene TRBJ2-5; the match to TRBD1 covers 8 bases. Trimming took 5 bases from V and 4 from J; bases not matched to a gene: 3. Per the germline V gene, CDR1 is SQVTM and CDR2 is ANQGSEA. This CDR3 comprises 12 residues.